The next 29 T cell receptor beta chains were all read from a single sample in a study of T cells after yellow fever vaccination. MiXCR was run by TCRdb on the 5' RACE reads, yielding one entry per CDR3 protein. The sample holds hundreds of thousands of distinct CDR3 sequences, approximately 12% seen once. The starting material was CD4+ T cells sorted from PBMCs, obtained 15 days after the yellow fever booster vaccination. The receptors here all came from a man aged 18 to 35 who received the YFV17D yellow fever vaccine.

This clonotype was seen a handful of times. This sequence joins TRBV5-1 and TRBJ2-1; D ambiguous. Trimming removed 4 bases at V and 2 bases at J, with 7 bases between. CDR1 is SGHRS, CDR2 YFSETQ, per germline. This CDR3 comprises 13 residues. The chain's CDR3 is CASSPSTYNEQFF. The CDR3 nucleotides read TGCGCCAGCAGCCCCTCCACCTACAATGAGCAGTTCTTC.

Concerning this clonotype itself: The junction differs from germline at one of its ends, possibly a read error. The chain combines TRBV5-1 with TRBJ2-2, with TRBD2 matching over 8 bases. CDR1 is SGHRS and CDR2 is YFSETQ in the germline V gene. The CDR3 covers 15 residues. Here the CDR3 reads CDSSGSGGNTGELFF. CDR3 DNA sequence: TGCGACAGCAGCGGAAGCGGGGGGAACACCGGGGAGCTGTTTTTT. Full variable domain (outside the CDR3, taken from reference TRBV5-1 and TRBJ2-2): KAGVTQTPRYLIKTRGQQVTLSCSPISGHRSVSWYQQTPGQGLQFLFEYFSETQRNKGNFPGRFSGRQFSNSRSEMNVSTLELGDSALYLCDSSGSGGNTGELFFGEGSRLTVL.

The chain recombines TRBV7-9 with TRBJ1-2; tentative D call: TRBD1 (5 bases). This CDR3 has 15 amino acids. Trimming took 0 bases from V and 6 from J, leaving 14 bases between them. Germline V gives CDR1 SEHNR, CDR2 FQNEAQ (reference sequence). In nucleotides, the CDR3 is TGTGCCAGCAGCTTAGCGCCGGCAGGGTCGAATGGCTACACCTTC. As protein: CASSLAPAGSNGYTF.

The chain carries TRBV28 and TRBJ2-6, with D maybe TRBD2 (6 bases). The CDR3 consists of 15 residues. The germline CDR1 and CDR2 sequences are MDHEN and SYDVKM. V lost 4 bases and J 0 bases, leaving 7 bases between the germline ends. The CDR3 loop is CASSSGGSGANVLTF. The CDR3 nucleotides are TGTGCCAGCAGTTCCGGGGGCTCTGGGGCCAACGTCCTGACTTTC.

This clonotype was observed a handful of times. The chain employs TRBV20-1 and TRBJ1-1; D perhaps matches TRBD1 (5 bases). The CDR3 consists of 14 residues. Trimming shortened V by 3 bases and J by 1 base, and 12 bases separated the two germline ends. Germline lookup yields CDR1 DFQATT and CDR2 SNEGSKA (reference sequence). The CDR3 loop reads CSASAGTPNTEAFF. In DNA form, the CDR3 reads TGCAGTGCTAGTGCCGGGACGCCGAACACTGAAGCTTTCTTT.

This clonotype came up a few times. The gene calls are TRBV20-1 and TRBJ2-3; either TRBD1 or TRBD2 may fit D (5 bases each). The CDR3 totals 14 residues. The ends were cut back, 6 bases at V and 0 bases at J, with 13 bases in the middle. Germline V gene data show CDR1 as DFQATT and CDR2 as SNEGSKA (reference sequence). The CDR3, as DNA: TGCAGTGCCCGAGAGGGACCTAGCACAGATACGCAGTATTTT. Translating it yields CSAREGPSTDTQYF.

In this sample, this clonotype turned up a few times. This chain uses TRBV21-1 with TRBJ2-7; the table assigns TRBD1, which was not confirmed against the DNA. TRBV21-1 is a listed pseudogene. The CDR3 has 17 residues. For the CDR3, the DNA is TGTGCCAGCACCGACGGGACAGCGATAGAATTGTTGTGCGAGCAGTACTTC. This translates into CASTDGTAIELLCEQYF.

This chain uses TRBV2 with TRBJ2-1, with D uncertain. This CDR3 spans 13 amino acids. Germline V gene lookup returns CDR1 SNHLY and CDR2 FYNNEI. V lost 7 bases and J 4 bases, leaving 11 bases between the germline ends. The CDR3 DNA is TGTGCCAGCACCGGACCTTTGTACAATGAGCAGTTCTTC. Its protein product is CASTGPLYNEQFF.

The chain employs TRBV24-1 and TRBJ2-3; 8 bases match TRBD2. Germline loops: CDR1 KGHDR, CDR2 SFDVKD. The CDR3 has 17 residues. The V and J ends lost 3 bases and 2 bases, in that order; junction bases with no gene match: 9. CDR3 coding DNA: TGTGCCACCAGTGATCTTCGGCAAGCGGGGGACACAGATACGCAGTATTTT. It translates to CATSDLRQAGDTDTQYF.

This clonotype was observed a few times. J is TRBJ1-2 and V is TRBV7-2, with TRBD1 matching over 7 bases. CDR3 length equals 15 residues. Trimming cost V 1 base and J 7 bases; bases outside gene matches: 9. The germline V gene encodes CDR1 SGHTA and CDR2 FQGNSA. CDR3 region: CASSLGGRGFSGYTF. For the CDR3, the DNA is TGTGCCAGCAGCTTAGGGGGCAGGGGGTTCTCTGGCTACACCTTC.

This clonotype was observed a handful of times. The V and J genes are TRBV14 and TRBJ2-7, with 12 bases identical to TRBD1. The CDR3 is 14 residues long. The germline CDR1 and CDR2 sequences are SGHDN and FVKESK. Here the CDR3 DNA reads TGTGCCAGCAGCCAATCCGGGACAGGGGGCTTTCGCAACGTC. Protein: CASSQSGTGGFRNV.

In its sample, this clonotype was seen a few times. V gene TRBV7-8 combines with J gene TRBJ2-2; TRBD2 aligns across 11 bases. Trimming at V came to 1 base and at J to 3 bases, leaving 4 bases not matched to a gene. Germline lookup yields CDR1 SGHVS and CDR2 FQNEAQ. The CDR3 length is 17 residues. The CDR3 loop reads CASSLGRTSGYTGELFF. In nucleotides, the CDR3 is TGTGCCAGCAGCTTAGGGAGGACTAGCGGGTACACCGGGGAGCTGTTTTTT.

This clonotype was seen only a few times. The CDR3 DNA follows: TGCAGTGCTAGAGATCGCAGGGGGGACGAAAAACTGTTTTTT. This sequence encodes CSARDRRGDEKLFF. This chain uses TRBV20-1 with TRBJ1-4; 7 bases are shared with TRBD1. The V and J ends lost 0 bases and 8 bases, in that order; junction bases with no gene match: 6. Germline V gene data show CDR1 as DFQATT and CDR2 as SNEGSKA (reference sequence). The CDR3 has 14 amino acids.

This chain links TRBV7-2 with TRBJ1-2; TRBD1 is a possible D gene (6 bases). CDR3 size: 13 residues. Germline CDR1 reads SGHTA; CDR2 reads FQGNSA. Trimming stripped 7 bases from V and 4 bases from J, with 13 bases between. The CDR3: CASTSTGIYGYTF. Written as DNA, the CDR3 is TGTGCCAGCACCTCGACAGGAATCTATGGCTACACCTTC.

This clonotype showed up many times. The rearrangement uses TRBV12-3 or TRBV12-4 and TRBJ2-3; D not certain. V dropped 3 bases and J dropped 4 bases, with 14 bases sitting between them. The CDR3 loop spans 15 amino acids. The chain's CDR3 is CASSLTLSRADTQYF. The CDR3 DNA reads TGTGCCAGCAGTTTGACCCTTTCTAGGGCAGATACGCAGTATTTT.

The J gene is TRBJ1-2, the V gene TRBV6-6; 8 positions agree with TRBD1. The junction had 4 bases not matched to a gene; V was cut back by 6 bases and J by 4 bases. Germline loops: CDR1 MNHNY, CDR2 SVGAGI (reference sequence). The CDR3 has 13 residues. CDR3 sequence reads: CASRRGTGYGYTF. CDR3 coding DNA: TGTGCCAGCAGACGCGGGACAGGCTATGGCTACACCTTC.

The chain carries TRBV6-4 and TRBJ2-5, with D perhaps matching TRBD2 (6 bases). V was cut by 5 bases and J by 4 bases, with 17 bases left in between. The CDR3 has 15 amino acids. CDR1 and CDR2 (germline): MRHNA, SNTAGT. CDR3 residues: CASSKDYGKLETQYF. The CDR3 region has the DNA TGTGCCAGCAGTAAGGACTATGGAAAGTTAGAGACCCAGTACTTC.

The chain carries TRBV3-1 and TRBJ2-5, with D unclear. CDR3 length: 12 residues. CDR1 is LGHDT and CDR2 is YNNKEL in the germline V gene (reference sequence). V was shortened by 3 bases and J by 7 bases, with 9 bases between the two germline ends. The CDR3 DNA reads TGTGCCAGCAGCCACTATGGCGGGACCCAGTACTTC. As protein: CASSHYGGTQYF.

The rearrangement joins TRBV20-1 to TRBJ2-2; possible D gene TRBD2, 6 bases. The germline V gene has CDR1 DFQATT and CDR2 SNEGSKA (reference sequence). The CDR3 is made up of 14 amino acids. Trimming left V 5 bases short and J 5 bases short, with 15 bases between. CDR3 amino acids: CSAPRGFSTGELFF. CDR3 nucleotide sequence: TGCAGTGCTCCACGGGGGTTCTCGACCGGGGAGCTGTTTTTT.

The chain employs TRBV20-1 and TRBJ2-7, with D possibly matching TRBD2 (5 bases). In germline, CDR1 is DFQATT, CDR2 SNEGSKA (reference sequence). The CDR3 loop spans 11 amino acids. Trimming stripped 4 bases from V and 7 bases from J, with 11 bases between. CDR3 residues: CSATLRGEQYF. CDR3 bases: TGCAGTGCTACGTTACGCGGGGAGCAGTACTTC.

The CDR3 spells CSARDRPPGLAFF. In nucleotides, the CDR3 is TGCAGTGCTAGAGATCGCCCCCCCGGATTGGCTTTCTTT. The rearrangement joins TRBV20-1 to TRBJ1-1; D uncertain. CDR1 and CDR2 from the germline V gene are DFQATT and SNEGSKA (reference sequence). Trimming removed 0 bases at V and 11 bases at J, with 16 bases between. This CDR3 region has 13 residues.

There are a few counts of this clonotype. The chain carries TRBV6-5 and TRBJ1-2; TRBD1 matches at 8 bases. Germline CDR1 MNHEY, CDR2 SVGAGI. The length of the CDR3 is 14 residues. V lost 2 bases and J lost 7; bases outside the gene matches: 6. CDR3 residues: CASSYGDRTPGYTF. The CDR3, as DNA: TGTGCCAGCAGTTACGGGGACAGGACGCCTGGCTACACCTTC.

CDR3 sequence: CASSLASNNEQFF. In DNA, the CDR3 is TGTGCCAGCAGCTTAGCATCTAACAATGAGCAGTTCTTC. The chain combines TRBV11-3 with TRBJ2-1; no clear D gene. The CDR3 contains 13 residues. Per the germline V gene, CDR1 is SGHNT and CDR2 is YENEEA. V was clipped by 1 base and J by 5 bases, with 6 bases between them.

The rearrangement uses TRBV19 and TRBJ1-2; D gene uncertain. In germline, CDR1 is LNHDA, CDR2 SQIVND (reference sequence). CDR3 length equals 13 residues. V was clipped by 9 bases and J by 6 bases, with 17 bases between them. The CDR3 bases are TGTGCCAGCTCCCGGGCACTCCAGAATGGCTACACCTTC. This sequence encodes CASSRALQNGYTF.

This clonotype was found a few times. The chain links TRBV12-3 or TRBV12-4 to TRBJ2-3, with 7 bases aligning to TRBD1. This CDR3 is 15 amino acids long. Trimming removed 6 bases from V and 3 bases from J; junction bases left unmatched: 9. The CDR3 nucleotides are TGTGCCAGCAGAAAAAGACAGGGAAGTACAGATACGCAGTATTTT. It codes for CASRKRQGSTDTQYF.

This clonotype was seen a few times. V and J are TRBV7-2 and TRBJ2-5, with 7 bases aligning to TRBD1. Germline assignment: CDR1 SGHTA and CDR2 FQGNSA. The CDR3 contains 15 residues. The V segment lost 3 bases and the J segment 4 bases; nucleotides outside the gene matches: 8. The CDR3: CASSFQQGPGETQYF. In DNA, the CDR3 is TGTGCCAGCAGCTTCCAACAGGGGCCTGGAGAGACCCAGTACTTC.

This clonotype was picked up a small number of times. The V gene is TRBV6-6, the J gene TRBJ2-7; a weak D match, TRBD1 (6 bases). Germline V gene data show CDR1 as MNHNY and CDR2 as SVGAGI (reference sequence). The V and J ends lost 4 bases and 0 bases respectively, with 10 bases between them. The CDR3 contains 14 residues. The CDR3 bases are TGTGCCAGCAGTTTTGGGGACATCTCCTACGAGCAGTACGTC. Protein: CASSFGDISYEQYV.

The sample holds a few counts of this clonotype. This chain links TRBV7-2 with TRBJ2-5, with 8 bases matching TRBD2. The CDR3 runs to 17 residues. The V gene's germline CDR1 is SGHTA and CDR2 FQGNSA. V lost 2 bases and J lost 5; bases outside the gene matches: 13. Here the CDR3 reads CASSLFTSSGFPETQYF. Here the CDR3 DNA reads TGTGCCAGCAGCTTATTTACGTCTAGCGGGTTCCCTGAGACCCAGTACTTC.

In regard to this clonotype: This clone may be a read error of a much larger clone one base away. Without the conserved terminal phenylalanine or tryptophan, this CDR3 likely stems from a read error. This sequence joins TRBV5-1 and TRBJ2-5; unclear D gene. V was cut by 7 bases and J by 2 bases, with 12 bases left in between. Germline loops: CDR1 SGHRS, CDR2 YFSETQ. The length of the CDR3 is 13 residues. CDR3 loop: CASFPLTQETQYL. CDR3 in DNA: TGCGCCAGCTTTCCCCTGACGCAAGAGACCCAGTACTTG.